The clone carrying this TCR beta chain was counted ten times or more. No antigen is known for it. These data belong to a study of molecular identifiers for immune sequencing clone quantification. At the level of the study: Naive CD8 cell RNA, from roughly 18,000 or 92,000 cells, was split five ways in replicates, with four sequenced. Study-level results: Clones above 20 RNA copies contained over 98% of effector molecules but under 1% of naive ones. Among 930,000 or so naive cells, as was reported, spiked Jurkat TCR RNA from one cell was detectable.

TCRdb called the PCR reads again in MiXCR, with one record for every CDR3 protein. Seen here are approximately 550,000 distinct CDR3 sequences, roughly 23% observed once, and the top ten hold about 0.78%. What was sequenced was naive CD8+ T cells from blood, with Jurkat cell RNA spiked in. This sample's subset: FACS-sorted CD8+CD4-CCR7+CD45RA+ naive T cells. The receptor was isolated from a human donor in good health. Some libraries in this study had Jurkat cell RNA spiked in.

The DNA for the CDR3 is TGCAGCGTTGACCAGGGGTTCATGGACAGGGGATTTAGCACAGATACGCAGTATTTT. Protein sequence: CSVDQGFMDRGFSTDTQYF. The chain joins TRBV29-1 to TRBJ2-3; 9 nucleotides align to TRBD1. Per germline, CDR1 SQVTM and CDR2 ANQGSEA. The CDR3 spans 19 residues. V was pared by 3 bases and J by 0 bases, with 16 bases of the junction left unmatched.